Listed below are T cell receptor beta chains from one sample, sequenced in a study of PD-1 blockade in classical Hodgkin lymphoma. The data were produced by immunoSEQ multiplex PCR, yet TCRdb's version contains in-frame clones alone and is incomplete. The table has about 100,000 clones, about 89% seen once. Sequenced here: peripheral blood mononuclear cells (PBMCs), sampled before the second cycle of nivolumab. These receptors came from a human donor with classical Hodgkin lymphoma. CDR3s include the opening cysteine and the closing phenylalanine or tryptophan. D genes are given only for firm matches. Part of the rows lack a size; the others show once, few, many or a class for expanded clones.

DNA | CDR3 | J | size | V | D
TGTGCCAGCACTAGAGGGGTGAGCTCCTACGAGCAGTACTTC | CASTRGVSSYEQYF | TRBJ2-7 | - | TRBV7-6 | -
TGTGCCAGCAGCTACCCCAAATCGGGACCTTTTAACACCGGGGAGCTGTTTTTT | CASSYPKSGPFNTGELFF | TRBJ2-2 | - | TRBV7-2 | -
TGTGCCAGTTCCACAGGGAGCGGCTACACCTTC | CASSTGSGYTF | TRBJ1-2 | - | TRBV19 | -
TGCGCCAGCAGCTTGGCCAAACAGGACTCCTACAATGAGCAGTTCTTC | CASSLAKQDSYNEQFF | TRBJ2-1 | - | TRBV5-1 | -
TGCGCCAGCAGCCGCCCTAGCGGGGGGGGACAATCCTACGAGCAGTACTTC | CASSRPSGGGQSYEQYF | TRBJ2-7 | - | TRBV5-1 | TRBD2
TGTGCCAGCGGGGACGTTTCCTACGAGCAGTACTTC | CASGDVSYEQYF | TRBJ2-7 | - | TRBV2 | -
TGTGCCAGCAGCTTGGACAGGGTTAGAACTGAAGCTTTCTTT | CASSLDRVRTEAFF | TRBJ1-1 | - | TRBV27 | TRBD1
TGTGCCAGCAGCTCCCCCTATGTTAGGGCTTTCTTT | CASSSPYVRAFF | TRBJ1-1 | - | TRBV28 | -
TGTGCCAGCAGCCTTCCGAGCTCCTACGAGCAGTACTTC | CASSLPSSYEQYF | TRBJ2-7 | - | TRBV5-6 | -
TGTGCCAGCAGGGGCGGAGGGATTAATGAGCAGTTCTTC | CASRGGGINEQFF | TRBJ2-1 | - | TRBV6-1 | -
TGTGCCAGCAGTCACTTGGACGGCATGAGGTACTTC | CASSHLDGMRYF | TRBJ2-7 | - | TRBV6-6 | -
TGTGCCAGCAGTTTACAGGCTACTAACTATGGCTACACCTTC | CASSLQATNYGYTF | TRBJ1-2 | - | TRBV27 | -
TGTGCCAGTACAGAGAACACTGAAGCTTTCTTT | CASTENTEAFF | TRBJ1-1 | once | TRBV19 | -
TGCGCCAGCAGCCAAGAAGGGACTACCTCCTACGAGCAGTACTTC | CASSQEGTTSYEQYF | TRBJ2-7 | - | TRBV4-1 | TRBD2
TGCGCCAGCAGCTGGGGGGGACAAGAGACCCAGTACTTC | CASSWGGQETQYF | TRBJ2-5 | - | TRBV5-1 | TRBD2
TGTGCCAGCAGCGGCGTGTTACCCCCCACCGGGGAGCTGTTTTTT | CASSGVLPPTGELFF | TRBJ2-2 | - | TRBV7-3 | -
TGTGCCTGGAGTCTATCTGGGGGAGGTCAGCCCCAGCATTTT | CAWSLSGGGQPQHF | TRBJ1-5 | - | TRBV30 | -
TGTGCCAGCAGCTTCACTAGCGGGGGGGCCGTATATGCAGATACGCAGTATTTT | CASSFTSGGAVYADTQYF | TRBJ2-3 | - | TRBV7-3 | TRBD2
TGTGCCAGCAGCCCGAGGACAGGGAGGGACGAGCAGTACTTC | CASSPRTGRDEQYF | TRBJ2-7 | once | TRBV7-2 | -
TGTGCCAGTACCCGGCTGGGGGGTTCCAATCAGCCCCAGCATTTT | CASTRLGGSNQPQHF | TRBJ1-5 | - | TRBV19 | -
TGTGCCAGCAGTCCGATACAGGGTTTCTACGAGCAGTACTTC | CASSPIQGFYEQYF | TRBJ2-7 | once | TRBV27 | -
TGTGCCAGCTCACCACTGACAGGGGGGACCTACGAGCAGTACTTC | CASSPLTGGTYEQYF | TRBJ2-7 | - | TRBV18 | TRBD1
TGCGCCAGCACCAGTTGGGGGCGACTAGCGGGGGTTGAGCAGTTCTTC | CASTSWGRLAGVEQFF | TRBJ2-1 | - | TRBV10-2 | TRBD2
TGTGCCAGCTCCCAGAGGCTAGGGACTAATGAAAAACTGTTTTTT | CASSQRLGTNEKLFF | TRBJ1-4 | - | TRBV6-1 | -
TGTGCCAGCAGAAAAGGGACTAGCGGGGGGGCCTACGAGCAGTACTTC | CASRKGTSGGAYEQYF | TRBJ2-7 | - | TRBV2 | TRBD2
TGTGCCAGCAGTTTGGAGGGCTATCAGCCCCAGCATTTT | CASSLEGYQPQHF | TRBJ1-5 | once | TRBV27 | -
TGTGCCAGCGTGGCCCGAAGGCAGCCGATGCCCGACTACGAGCAGTACTTC | CASVARRQPMPDYEQYF | TRBJ2-7 | - | TRBV27 | -
TGTGCCAGCAGCAACCCCCCCGGGGGTGGAAACACCATATATTTT | CASSNPPGGGNTIYF | TRBJ1-3 | - | TRBV4-2 | -
TGTGCCAGTAGCCCGGGAAAAGAGACCCAGTACTTC | CASSPGKETQYF | TRBJ2-5 | - | TRBV19 | -
TGTGCCAGCAGCAAATGGAAAAGGGAGAAAAGACCGGTCGGGAAAGTCAATCAGCCCCAGCATTTT | CASSKWKREKRPVGKVNQPQHF | TRBJ1-5 | - | TRBV21-1 | -
TGTGCCAGCAGTTCACAGGGGGTAACTGAAGCTTTCTTT | CASSSQGVTEAFF | TRBJ1-1 | - | TRBV7-2 | TRBD1
TGTGCCATCAGTGAGTCGGAGGCAGGGATAGTCACCATATATTTT | CAISESEAGIVTIYF | TRBJ1-3 | - | TRBV10-3 | -
TGTGCCAGCTCACCACTCCGGGGAGGAGTTGGAAACACCATATATTTT | CASSPLRGGVGNTIYF | TRBJ1-3 | - | TRBV18 | -
TGTGCCAGTAGTATCCACATTCAGGAGACCCAGTACTTC | CASSIHIQETQYF | TRBJ2-5 | - | TRBV19 | -
TGTGCCAGCAGTTACAGGGAACTTCGCGAGCAGTACTTC | CASSYRELREQYF | TRBJ2-7 | - | TRBV6-6 | -
TGTGCCAGCAGCTTAGCCGGGTGGAATTCACCCCTCCACTTT | CASSLAGWNSPLHF | TRBJ1-6 | - | TRBV11-3 | -
TGTGCCAGCAGTGAAGCTACCTTGCTAGAGGCCAAAAACATTCAGTACTTC | CASSEATLLEAKNIQYF | TRBJ2-4 | - | TRBV2 | -
TGTGCCAGCAGCCCGCGGACAGGGGGCGGTGAAAAACTGTTTTTT | CASSPRTGGGEKLFF | TRBJ1-4 | - | TRBV7-8 | TRBD1
TGTGCCATCAGTACTCAGGCTCGCACTGAAGCTTTCTTT | CAISTQARTEAFF | TRBJ1-1 | few | TRBV10-3 | -
TGCGCCAGCAACCCGGGACCACGGACCCTTGAAAAAAACACCGGGGAGCTGTTTTTT | CASNPGPRTLEKNTGELFF | TRBJ2-2 | - | TRBV10-1 | -
TGTGCCTGGACTAGCGGGGGGGCCCCAGGCGAGACCCAGTACTTC | CAWTSGGAPGETQYF | TRBJ2-5 | - | TRBV30 | TRBD2
TGTGCCAGCAGCGCCAGACAGGGCTGGGCGAGTCAGCCCCAGCATTTT | CASSARQGWASQPQHF | TRBJ1-5 | - | TRBV14 | TRBD1
TGTGCCAGCAGTCCAGCCGGGGACCAGGGGGCTGATTCACCCCTCCACTTT | CASSPAGDQGADSPLHF | TRBJ1-6 | - | TRBV28 | TRBD1
TGTGCCAGCACGCAACCACTAGCGGGGGAATACAATGAGCAGTTCTTC | CASTQPLAGEYNEQFF | TRBJ2-1 | - | TRBV5-4 | TRBD2
TGTGCCATCAGTGACATAGGGGTAACTAATGAAAAACTGTTTTTT | CAISDIGVTNEKLFF | TRBJ1-4 | - | TRBV10-3 | -
TGTGCCAGCAGTTCGGGACAGGGGCCCTACGAGCAGTACTTC | CASSSGQGPYEQYF | TRBJ2-7 | - | TRBV6-5 | TRBD1
TGTGCCAGTAGTATTAGGTCGGCAACCGGGGAGCTGTTTTTT | CASSIRSATGELFF | TRBJ2-2 | - | TRBV19 | -
TGTGCCAGCAGCCTAAATCGCGGGACAGGGAACAATAATTCACCCCTCCACTTT | CASSLNRGTGNNNSPLHF | TRBJ1-6 | - | TRBV5-4 | TRBD1
TGTGCCAGCAGCGAACGACTAGCGGGGATCTACGAGCAGTACTTC | CASSERLAGIYEQYF | TRBJ2-7 | - | TRBV11-3 | TRBD2